The 25 T cell receptor beta chains below were found in one sample sequenced in a study of T cells of healthy individuals. TCRdb used MiXCR to reprocess the 5' RACE reads, holding one entry per CDR3 protein. This table holds around 53,000 distinct CDR3 sequences, 14% to 15% found once. These receptors were obtained from a human donor in good health.

This clonotype was detected ten times or more. The chain is built from TRBV1 and TRBJ2-7; TRBD1 was called by the table and not checked on the DNA. TRBV1 constitutes a pseudogene. The CDR3 contains 16 residues. The chain's CDR3 is CTSSQDLEGEPYEQYF. In nucleotides, the CDR3 is TGCACCAGCAGCCAAGATCTGGAAGGGGAACCCTACGAGCAGTACTTC.

This clonotype was recorded a few times. The chain employs TRBV19 and TRBJ2-1, with D maybe TRBD2 (6 bases). Trimming stripped 7 bases from V and 4 bases from J, with 23 bases between. This CDR3 spans 17 amino acids. CDR1 is LNHDA, CDR2 SQIVND, per germline (reference sequence). CDR3 DNA sequence: TGTGCCAGTATGGACGGGCACCCGGGACTGACATACAATGAGCAGTTCTTC. Protein product: CASMDGHPGLTYNEQFF.

The table lists this clonotype with many counts. The chain recombines TRBV11-2 with TRBJ1-3; 9 bases match TRBD1. Germline V lookup: CDR1 SGHAT, CDR2 FQNNGV. J lost 4 bases, V lost 5 bases, and 3 bases had no gene match. CDR3 size: 14 residues. The CDR3 coding sequence is TGTGCCAGCAGCCCGGACAGGGGAGGAAACACCATATATTTT. It yields the protein CASSPDRGGNTIYF.

At least ten counts were recorded for this clonotype. The V gene is TRBV6-6, the J gene TRBJ2-1; 7 bases fit TRBD2. This CDR3 is built from 14 residues. Germline V gene lookup returns CDR1 MNHNY and CDR2 SVGAGI (reference sequence). The V segment lost 6 bases and the J segment 7 bases; nucleotides outside the gene matches: 9. The chain's CDR3 is CASSLRGSSNEQFF. The CDR3 region has the DNA TGTGCCAGCAGCCTGCGCGGGAGTTCTAATGAGCAGTTCTTC.

This clonotype was seen a few times. The V call is TRBV6-2 or TRBV6-3, the J call TRBJ2-7, with 8 bases that match TRBD2. The J segment lost 4 bases and the V segment lost 2 bases, leaving 1 base of the junction unmatched. The CDR3 is 13 amino acids. From germline, CDR1 is MNHEY and CDR2 SVGEGT. Here the CDR3 DNA reads TGTGCCAGCAGTTACGGCGGGAGGTACGAGCAGTACTTC. Its protein product is CASSYGGRYEQYF.

A note on this clonotype: This may be a read error, as it is one base from a much larger clone. The chain is built from TRBV4-3 and TRBJ1-5; D call uncertain. Germline-derived CDR1 and CDR2 are LGHNA and YSLEER. CDR3 length: 15 amino acids. CDR3: CASSQDNSANQPQNF. CDR3 sequence (DNA): TGCGCCAGCAGCCAAGATAACAGCGCCAATCAGCCCCAGAATTTT.

This clonotype has a count of ten or more. This chain uses TRBV15 with TRBJ2-7; D possibly matches TRBD1 or TRBD2 (5 bases each). Trimming removed 1 base from V and 0 bases from J, with 10 bases in between. The germline V gene has CDR1 LNHNV and CDR2 YYDKDF (reference sequence). The CDR3 is made up of 15 amino acids. Here the CDR3 reads CATSRGGGSSYEQYF. The CDR3 region has the DNA TGTGCCACCAGCAGAGGTGGGGGTAGCTCCTACGAGCAGTACTTC.

The gene calls are TRBV4-3 and TRBJ1-5; 9 bases are shared with TRBD1. The CDR3 is 16 amino acids. V gave up 5 bases and J gave up 7 bases; unmatched junction bases: 12. Germline CDR1 is LGHNA and CDR2 is YSLEER. In nucleotides, the CDR3 is TGCGCCAGCAGCAGCGCCTTTACAGGGGGCCGGCAGCCCCAGCATTTT. Its translation: CASSSAFTGGRQPQHF.

This clonotype was seen ten or more times. V is TRBV6-2 or TRBV6-3 and J is TRBJ2-1; 10 bases are shared with TRBD1. Germline-derived CDR1 and CDR2 are MNHEY and SVGEGT. The CDR3 extends over 14 amino acids. J was trimmed by 12 bases and V by 4 bases; bases with no gene match: 9. CDR3 in amino acids: CASSSRQGATGQFF. Here the CDR3 DNA reads TGTGCCAGCAGTTCTCGACAGGGGGCGACTGGGCAGTTCTTC.

This clonotype was seen repeatedly, ten times or more. The CDR3 region is CASSPRRGQSNYGYTF. CDR3 nucleotides: TGTGCCAGCAGTCCTCGCCGAGGGCAATCTAACTATGGCTACACCTTC. V gene TRBV6-5 combines with J gene TRBJ1-2; D is unresolved. The CDR3 extends over 16 amino acids. Germline loops: CDR1 MNHEY, CDR2 SVGAGI. Trimming stripped 5 bases from V and 0 bases from J, with 16 bases between.

Many counts were recorded for this clonotype. V and J are TRBV29-1 and TRBJ2-7; 9 nucleotides align to TRBD2. V lost 1 base, J lost 0 bases, and 10 bases stayed unmatched. This CDR3 region has 17 residues. Germline CDR1 reads SQVTM; CDR2 reads ANQGSEA. The CDR3 DNA sequence: TGCAGCGTTGAAGTACCCTCCTCGCGGGGGGGCTCCTACGAGCAGTACTTC. It translates to CSVEVPSSRGGSYEQYF.

V gene TRBV5-6 combines with J gene TRBJ2-7, with 9 bases identical to TRBD1. The CDR3 is 14 residues long. V dropped 4 bases and J dropped 4; count of bases not matched to a gene: 6. Germline lookup yields CDR1 SGHDT and CDR2 YYEEEE. CDR3 nucleotides: TGTGCCAGCAGCACGCGGACAGGGGCGTACGAGCAGTACTTC. Translation: CASSTRTGAYEQYF.

The chain joins TRBV24-1 to TRBJ2-1, with unresolved D. Germline V CDR1 and CDR2: KGHDR, SFDVKD. V was clipped by 4 bases and J by 8 bases, with 5 bases between them. CDR3 length: 11 residues. DNA for the CDR3: TGTGCCACCAGTGACTGGGATGAGCAGTTCTTC. This translates into CATSDWDEQFF.

CDR3 region: CASSYSQGRNTEAFF. CDR3 bases: TGTGCCAGCAGTTACTCACAGGGCAGGAACACTGAAGCTTTCTTT. This chain uses TRBV6-5 with TRBJ1-1; tentatively, D is TRBD1 (6 bases). With 0 bases removed from V and 1 base from J, the gap between germline ends came to 9 bases. Germline assignment: CDR1 MNHEY and CDR2 SVGAGI. The CDR3 spans 15 residues.

This clonotype came up many times. The chain carries TRBV20-1 and TRBJ1-6, with 9 bases aligning to TRBD1. Germline values: CDR1 DFQATT, CDR2 SNEGSKA (reference sequence). The CDR3 runs 16 residues. With 1 base clipped from V and 7 bases from J, the junction kept 8 bases outside the gene matches. CDR3 protein: CSARGGQGGRNSPLHF. The CDR3 DNA sequence: TGCAGTGCTAGAGGGGGACAGGGAGGGAGGAATTCACCCCTCCACTTT.

This clonotype was found many times. This chain joins TRBV24-1 and TRBJ2-3, with 7 bases fitting TRBD2. Germline V gene data show CDR1 as KGHDR and CDR2 as SFDVKD. The V segment lost 10 bases and the J segment 7 bases; nucleotides outside the gene matches: 10. CDR3 size: 13 residues. The CDR3 coding sequence is TGTGCCACGGTCGCCAGCGGGGAAAATACGCAGTATTTT. Amino acids: CATVASGENTQYF.

This rearrangement joins TRBV5-1 to TRBJ2-7; 10 nucleotides line up with TRBD1. The junction had 9 bases not matched to a gene; V was cut back by 2 bases and J by 4 bases. Looked up from germline, CDR1 is SGHRS and CDR2 is YFSETQ. CDR3 length equals 16 residues. The CDR3 nucleotides are TGCGCCAGCAGCTTTAGACAGGGGGCCTCCGGGTACGAGCAGTACTTC. Its protein is CASSFRQGASGYEQYF.

Many counts were recorded for this clonotype. This chain joins TRBV6-4 and TRBJ2-1; D might be TRBD2 (5 bases). This CDR3 is built from 14 residues. The germline V and J ends were trimmed by 5 bases and 5 bases, with 13 bases remaining between them. Germline CDR1 and CDR2: MRHNA and SNTAGT. This CDR3 is CASSQMPGDNEQFF. In DNA form, the CDR3 reads TGTGCCAGCAGTCAAATGCCCGGGGACAATGAGCAGTTCTTC.

This clonotype was counted a few times. The gene calls are TRBV5-1 and TRBJ2-5, with 10 bases matching TRBD2. The CDR3 runs 16 residues. Unmatched junction bases numbered 7, after V lost 3 bases and J lost 2 bases. Per the germline V gene, CDR1 is SGHRS and CDR2 is YFSETQ. CDR3 amino acids: CASSCPGLADQETQYF. In nucleotides, the CDR3 is TGCGCCAGCAGCTGCCCCGGACTAGCGGATCAAGAGACCCAGTACTTC. The whole variable domain, filled in from reference TRBV5-1 and TRBJ2-5, reads KAGVTQTPRYLIKTRGQQVTLSCSPISGHRSVSWYQQTPGQGLQFLFEYFSETQRNKGNFPGRFSGRQFSNSRSEMNVSTLELGDSALYLCASSCPGLADQETQYFGPGTRLLVL.

The rearrangement links TRBV29-1 to TRBJ1-2, with 8 nucleotides matching TRBD1. The CDR3 runs 10 residues. Germline CDR1 SQVTM, CDR2 ANQGSEA. CDR3 residues: CSAGGNGYTF. The CDR3 DNA is TGCAGTGCAGGGGGCAACGGCTACACCTTC. Supplemented by reference TRBV29-1 and TRBJ1-2, the full variable domain reads SAVISQKPSRDICQRGTSLTIQCQVDSQVTMMFWYRQQPGQSLTLIATANQGSEATYESGFVIDKFPISRPNLTFSTLTVSNMSPEDSSIYLCSAGGNGYTFGSGTRLTVV.

This clonotype was found a few times. The chain has TRBV4-3 and TRBJ2-5; D is unclear. Germline V gene lookup returns CDR1 LGHNA and CDR2 YSLEER. The CDR3 extends over 14 amino acids. V lost 1 base and J lost 4, with 10 bases in between. CDR3 sequence: CASSQGQPGETQYF. The CDR3 region has the DNA TGCGCCAGCAGCCAAGGGCAGCCGGGAGAGACCCAGTACTTC.

This clonotype was picked up many times. The rearrangement links TRBV4-3 to TRBJ2-5, with 7 bases identical to TRBD2. The CDR3 consists of 15 residues. J lost 4 bases, V lost 1 base, and 6 bases had no gene match. Per the germline V gene, CDR1 is LGHNA and CDR2 is YSLEER. The CDR3 loop reads CASSQAAGVGETQYF. For the CDR3, the DNA is TGCGCCAGCAGCCAAGCGGCGGGAGTTGGAGAGACCCAGTACTTC.

This clonotype was detected ten times or more. The rearrangement joins TRBV29-1 to TRBJ1-1; 8 bases fit TRBD1. CDR3 length equals 15 residues. The germline V gene has CDR1 SQVTM and CDR2 ANQGSEA. V trimming: 0 bases; J trimming: 3 bases; junction bases outside the gene matches: 6. Written as DNA, the CDR3 is TGCAGCGTTGAAGATTCAGGGGGCAGGGACACTGAAGCTTTCTTT. Translation gives CSVEDSGGRDTEAFF.

The chain joins TRBV20-1 to TRBJ1-5; D ambiguous. Trimming pared 6 bases from V and 4 bases from J, leaving 7 bases between. Germline CDR1 is DFQATT and CDR2 is SNEGSKA (reference sequence). The CDR3 consists of 11 residues. The CDR3 is CSAGWNQPQHF. The CDR3 DNA sequence: TGCAGTGCCGGATGGAATCAGCCCCAGCATTTT.

The chain recombines TRBV27 with TRBJ2-2, with D unclear. The CDR3 contains 16 residues. The germline V gene encodes CDR1 MNHEY and CDR2 SMNVEV (reference sequence). Deletions cut 6 bases from V and 0 bases from J, with 14 bases between. The CDR3 sequence is CASRPMTTSNTGELFF. The DNA for the CDR3 is TGTGCCAGCAGACCGATGACAACTTCGAACACCGGGGAGCTGTTTTTT.